This T cell receptor (beta chain) was identified during a study of radiotherapy plus CTLA-4 blockade in lung cancer. This CDR3 comprises 13 residues. Trimming removed 3 bases from V and 1 base from J, with 6 bases in between. Germline V gene data show CDR1 as SGHAT and CDR2 as FQNNGV. Produced via immunoSEQ multiplex PCR; TCRdb's table is partial and in-frame only. Of approximately 39,000 clones in the sample, 55% to 75% were seen once. J is TRBJ1-1 and V is TRBV11-2; D is ambiguous. This specimen was peripheral blood, taken from a patient treated with radiotherapy plus ipilimumab. This TCR was sampled from a human donor with non-small cell lung cancer who had stable disease on radiotherapy plus ipilimumab. The CDR3 sequence: CASSFTRNTEAFF. The CDR3 bases are TGTGCCAGCAGCTTCACAAGGAACACTGAAGCTTTCTTT.